This TCR beta chain was found in a study of T-cell memory formation after mild COVID-19. Germline CDR1 MNHEY, CDR2 SVGEGT. Trimming took 6 bases from V and 0 from J; bases not matched to a gene: 8. The CDR3 length is 16 residues. This clonotype was seen at least ten times. Amplification by 5'RACE using constant-segment primers produced TCR alpha and TCR beta cDNA libraries that carried sample barcodes and UMIs. TCRdb independently ran MiXCR on the 5' RACE reads; one entry per CDR3 protein. There are about 320,000 distinct CDR3 sequences in the sample; approximately 14% occur only once, and roughly 23% lies in the top ten.

Sequencing input: PBMCs or a T cell subset sorted from them (not recorded which). The receptor was derived from a man younger than 35 who had mild COVID-19 (a few samples of this study predate the infection). Cell type and time point are not known. The chain combines TRBV6-2 or TRBV6-3 with TRBJ2-1; 7 positions match TRBD1. The DNA for the CDR3 is TGTGCCAGCAGAACGATACAGGGGAGCTCCTACAATGAGCAGTTCTTC. The encoded protein is CASRTIQGSSYNEQFF.